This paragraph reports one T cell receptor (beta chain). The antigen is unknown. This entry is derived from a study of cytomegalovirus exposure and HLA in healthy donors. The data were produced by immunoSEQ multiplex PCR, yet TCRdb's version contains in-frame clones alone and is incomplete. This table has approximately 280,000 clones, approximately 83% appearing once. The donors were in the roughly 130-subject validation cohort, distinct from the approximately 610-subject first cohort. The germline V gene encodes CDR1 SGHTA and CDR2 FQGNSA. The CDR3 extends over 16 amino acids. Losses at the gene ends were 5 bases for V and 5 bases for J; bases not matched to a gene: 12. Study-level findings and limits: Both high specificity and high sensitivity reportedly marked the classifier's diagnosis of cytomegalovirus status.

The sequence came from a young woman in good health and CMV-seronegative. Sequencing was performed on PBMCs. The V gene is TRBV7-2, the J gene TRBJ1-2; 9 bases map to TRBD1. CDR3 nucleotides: TGTGCCAGCAGCCGCGGGACAGGGAAAGCTATATATGGCTACACCTTC. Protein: CASSRGTGKAIYGYTF.